These 32 T cell receptor beta chains originate from one sample sequenced in a study of blood T cell repertoires in COVID-19 (dated by TCRdb to about 2020). Library preparation was by the immunoSEQ multiplex PCR assay. TCRdb obtained this table from immuneACCESS and retained in-frame rearrangements with V and J assigned. These tables miss some clones; where compared with another copy, unresolved V genes account for less than half of the shortfall, and the remainder is unexplained. In all, the sample holds tens of thousands of clones, and 80% to 85% of those were seen once. Of the sample, around 12% is held by the ten largest clones. The sample taken for sequencing was peripheral blood. These receptor sequences come from a human donor in a cohort sampled during active COVID-19.

DNA for the CDR3: TGTGCCAGCAGCCTCCAGACAGGGGGAGGGTTAGATACGCAGTATTTT. Translating it yields CASSLQTGGGLDTQYF. The J gene is TRBJ2-3, the V gene TRBV3-1 (or the pseudogene TRBV3-2); 9 bases align to TRBD1. Germline V gives CDR1 LGHDT, CDR2 YNNKEL (reference sequence). The ends lost 4 bases at V and 5 bases at J; junction bases unmatched: 10. The CDR3 is made up of 16 amino acids.

The gene calls are TRBV5-1 and TRBJ2-2; 12 bases are a match to TRBD2. The CDR3 totals 17 residues. With 0 bases clipped from V and 7 bases from J, the junction kept 7 bases outside the gene matches. Germline lookup yields CDR1 SGHRS and CDR2 YFSETQ. The CDR3 DNA reads TGCGCCAGCAGCTTGGCCGAACTAGCGGGGGGTTTCGGGGAGCTGTTTTTT. Translating gives CASSLAELAGGFGELFF.

V gene TRBV11-2 combines with J gene TRBJ2-1; D remains unclear. The V gene lost 1 base and the J gene lost 2 bases, with 12 bases spanning the gap. The germline V gene encodes CDR1 SGHAT and CDR2 FQNNGV. This CDR3 has 16 residues. The CDR3 reads CASSLAGSITYNEQFF. CDR3 in DNA: TGTGCCAGCAGCTTAGCCGGGTCGATTACCTACAATGAGCAGTTCTTC.

This clone came up once. This chain joins TRBV19 and TRBJ2-2, with 9 bases lining up with TRBD2. The ends lost 7 bases at V and 7 bases at J; junction bases unmatched: 7. The CDR3 extends over 14 amino acids. In germline, CDR1 is LNHDA, CDR2 SQIVND (reference sequence). CDR3 in amino acids: CASKGLAAGGELFF. The CDR3 DNA is TGTGCCAGTAAGGGACTAGCCGCTGGCGGGGAGCTGTTTTTT.

The V gene is TRBV13, the J gene TRBJ2-7; D uncertain. Trimming took off 5 bases at V and 1 base at J, with 9 bases between the two ends. This CDR3 spans 13 amino acids. Germline CDR1 and CDR2: PRHDT and FYEKMQ (reference sequence). CDR3 DNA sequence: TGTGCCAGCAGCCCCGTGTCGTCCTACGAGCAGTACTTC. Translated, it gives CASSPVSSYEQYF.

This sequence joins TRBV5-1 and TRBJ2-1; 8 positions match TRBD1. V lost 4 bases, J lost 4 bases, and 10 bases stayed unmatched. The length of the CDR3 is 16 residues. The germline CDR1 and CDR2 sequences are SGHRS and YFSETQ. This chain's CDR3 is CASSGGGTGKYNEQFF. The CDR3 DNA reads TGCGCCAGCAGCGGAGGAGGGACAGGAAAATACAATGAGCAGTTCTTC.

CDR3 loop: CASSEEETQYF. The DNA of the CDR3 is TGCGCCAGCAGTGAGGAGGAGACCCAGTACTTC. The chain has TRBV10-1 and TRBJ2-5; D is undetermined. Germline CDR1 is WNHNN and CDR2 is SYGVQD (reference sequence). The V gene lost 2 bases and the J gene lost 5 bases, with 3 bases spanning the gap. The CDR3 has 11 residues.

V usage is TRBV11-2 and J usage is TRBJ2-5, with D possibly TRBD1 on 6 matching bases. Germline CDR1 is SGHAT and CDR2 is FQNNGV. The V end was cut by 5 bases, the J end by 2 bases, with 12 bases between. The CDR3 spans 14 residues. CDR3 amino acids: CASSPRQVQETQYF. The CDR3 region has the DNA TGTGCCAGCAGCCCCAGACAGGTACAAGAGACCCAGTACTTC. Full variable domain (rest looked up from reference TRBV11-2 and TRBJ2-5): EAGVAQSPRYKIIEKRQSVAFWCNPISGHATLYWYQQILGQGPKLLIQFQNNGVVDDSQLPKDRFSAERLKGVDSTLKIQPAKLEDSAVYLCASSPRQVQETQYFGPGTRLLVL.

This clone was detected a few times. V is TRBV6-6 and J is TRBJ1-5, with D unresolved. This CDR3 contains 14 residues. CDR1 MNHNY and CDR2 SVGAGI come from the germline V gene (reference sequence). With 3 bases removed from V and 0 bases from J, the gap between germline ends came to 6 bases. CDR3 sequence reads: CASSYQNSNQPQHF. CDR3 nucleotide sequence: TGTGCCAGCAGTTATCAGAATAGCAATCAGCCCCAGCATTTT.

The chain links TRBV5-6 to TRBJ2-7; D ambiguous. Trimming stripped 2 bases from V and 11 bases from J, with 20 bases between. CDR3 length equals 14 residues. CDR1 is SGHDT and CDR2 is YYEEEE in the germline V gene. Here the CDR3 DNA reads TGTGCCAGCAGCTTTAGTGAATCCAAAGTGATGGAGTACTTC. It is translated as CASSFSESKVMEYF. The whole variable domain, filled in from reference TRBV5-6 and TRBJ2-7, reads DAGVTQSPTHLIKTRGQQVTLRCSPKSGHDTVSWYQQALGQGPQFIFQYYEEEERQRGNFPDRFSGHQFPNYSSELNVNALLLGDSALYLCASSFSESKVMEYFGPGTRLTVT.

The table lists this clone with a few counts. The chain carries TRBV1 and TRBJ2-7; TRBD2, the table's D call, lacks a check against the DNA. TRBV1 is reported as a pseudogene. This CDR3 comprises 14 residues. Here the CDR3 reads CTSSQVIGIYEQYF. CDR3 in DNA: TGCACCAGCAGCCAAGTAATCGGGATATACGAGCAGTACTTC.

In its sample, this clone was seen once. The V and J genes are TRBV21-1 and TRBJ2-1; the DNA was not used to check the table's D call, TRBD2. TRBV21-1 is noted as a pseudogene. This CDR3 has 13 amino acids. In nucleotides, the CDR3 is TGTGCCAGCCTCCGCGGGGCTCACAATGAGCAGTTCTTC. Amino acids: CASLRGAHNEQFF.

This clone was counted between two and nine times. The chain couples TRBV20-1 to TRBJ1-5; D perhaps matches TRBD1 (5 bases). Germline V lookup: CDR1 DFQATT, CDR2 SNEGSKA (reference sequence). V lost 3 bases to trimming and J lost 7 bases, with 16 bases between them. The CDR3 length is 14 residues. This CDR3 reads CSASWQGAGQPQHF. CDR3 in DNA: TGCAGTGCTAGTTGGCAGGGAGCGGGACAGCCCCAGCATTTT.

The chain employs TRBV29-1 and TRBJ2-3; TRBD1 matches at 12 bases. V lost 4 bases to trimming and J lost 7 bases; unmatched junction nucleotides: 6. The CDR3 is made up of 14 amino acids. From germline, CDR1 is SQVTM and CDR2 ANQGSEA. The CDR3 region has the DNA TGCAGCGTTGTGTTCGGGACAGGGGGCAATACGCAGTATTTT. It yields the protein CSVVFGTGGNTQYF.

This chain joins TRBV12-5 and TRBJ1-1, with 7 bases that match TRBD1. Germline lookup yields CDR1 LGHNT and CDR2 FRNRAP. This CDR3 contains 14 residues. With 5 bases clipped from V and 1 base from J, the junction kept 4 bases outside the gene matches. This chain's CDR3 is CASGTTGENTEAFF. DNA of the CDR3: TGTGCTAGTGGTACAACAGGGGAGAACACTGAAGCTTTCTTT.

The chain employs TRBV5-1 and TRBJ2-5, with D perhaps matching TRBD1 (6 bases). This CDR3 comprises 15 residues. Trimming removed 4 bases at V and 5 bases at J, with 18 bases between. Germline V lookup: CDR1 SGHRS, CDR2 YFSETQ. This CDR3 reads CASSTLQGPSETQYF. In DNA, the CDR3 is TGCGCCAGCAGCACCTTACAGGGACCCAGTGAGACCCAGTACTTC.

The chain recombines TRBV5-1 with TRBJ2-1; TRBD1 aligns across 8 bases. The CDR3 is 13 residues long. V was pared by 3 bases and J by 9 bases, with 5 bases of the junction left unmatched. CDR1 is SGHRS, CDR2 YFSETQ, per germline. CDR3 in amino acids: CASSYTGGGEQFF. CDR3 coding DNA: TGCGCCAGCAGCTATACAGGGGGAGGTGAGCAGTTCTTC.

The chain employs TRBV4-1 and TRBJ1-2, with 11 bases matching TRBD1. CDR1 is MGHRA, CDR2 YSYEKL, per germline. J lost 5 bases, V lost 5 bases, and 7 bases had no gene match. The length of the CDR3 is 15 residues. In DNA form, the CDR3 reads TGCGCCAGCAGCAACGGACAGGGGGCCTATTATGGCTACACCTTC. Its translation is CASSNGQGAYYGYTF.

The CDR3 spells CASTLETGGELFF. CDR3 in DNA: TGTGCCAGCACCCTCGAGACAGGCGGGGAGCTGTTTTTT. The rearrangement links TRBV7-6 to TRBJ2-2, with a weak D call TRBD1 (6 bases). Germline-derived CDR1 and CDR2 are SGHVS and FNYEAQ. CDR3 size: 13 residues. V was cut by 7 bases and J by 7 bases, with 13 bases left in between. Using reference TRBV7-6 and TRBJ2-2 for the parts outside the CDR3, the full variable domain is GAGVSQSPRYKVTKRGQDVALRCDPISGHVSLYWYRQALGQGPEFLTYFNYEAQQDKSGLPNDRFSAERPEGSISTLTIQRTEQRDSAMYRCASTLETGGELFFGEGSRLTVL.

This CDR3 reads CASSSTGTGLISYTF. For the CDR3, the DNA is TGTGCCAGCTCATCAACCGGGACAGGCTTGATAAGCTACACCTTC. The chain employs TRBV18 and TRBJ1-2, with 8 bases matching TRBD1. The length of the CDR3 is 15 residues. Germline V gene lookup returns CDR1 KGHSH and CDR2 LQKENI. With V trimmed by 5 bases and J by 9 bases, 14 bases remained unmatched. Full variable domain (rest looked up from reference TRBV18 and TRBJ1-2): NAGVMQNPRHLVRRRGQEARLRCSPMKGHSHVYWYRQLPEEGLKFMVYLQKENIIDESGMPKERFSAEFPKEGPSILRIQQVVRGDSAAYFCASSSTGTGLISYTFGSGTRLTVV.

The chain employs TRBV19 and TRBJ2-1; 11 nucleotides line up with TRBD2. From germline, CDR1 is LNHDA and CDR2 SQIVND (reference sequence). The V gene end was trimmed by 4 bases and the J gene end by 7 bases; junction bases not matched to a gene: 6. The length of the CDR3 is 15 residues. CDR3: CASSNSGGVRNEQFF. The CDR3 DNA reads TGTGCCAGTAGTAATAGCGGGGGGGTGCGAAATGAGCAGTTCTTC.

The gene calls are TRBV10-3 and TRBJ2-7, with D unresolved. The V end lost 5 bases, the J end lost 4 bases, and 12 bases lay between the germline ends. The length of the CDR3 is 13 residues. Germline V CDR1 and CDR2: ENHRY, SYGVKD. The CDR3 bases are TGTGCCATCAGTCTCAATAGTGGTTACGAGCAGTACGTC. Translating it yields CAISLNSGYEQYV.

In the case of this clone: This is likely a read error, given that the CDR3 carries no conserved phenylalanine or tryptophan at its end. The J gene is TRBJ1-2, the V gene TRBV5-5; no reliable D call. Trimming took 4 bases from V and 5 from J, leaving 9 bases between them. The CDR3 is made up of 12 amino acids. CDR1 and CDR2 (germline): SGHKS, YYEKEE (reference sequence). CDR3 sequence (DNA): TGTGCCAGCAGCGCCCCGGGGTATGGCTACACCCTC. It yields the protein CASSAPGYGYTL.

J is TRBJ1-6 and V is TRBV3-1 (or the pseudogene TRBV3-2); 7 positions match TRBD1. V was pared by 4 bases and J by 10 bases, with 10 bases of the junction left unmatched. Per germline, CDR1 LGHDT and CDR2 YNNKEL (reference sequence). The CDR3 contains 15 residues. Here the CDR3 DNA reads TGTGCCAGCAGCCGTAGACAGGGTGTGCGCTCACCCCTCCACTTT. Encoded protein: CASSRRQGVRSPLHF.

The chain carries TRBV6-5 and TRBJ1-1; D not resolved. CDR1 is MNHEY and CDR2 is SVGAGI in the germline V gene. This CDR3 is built from 13 residues. V lost 10 bases to trimming and J lost 3 bases, with 15 bases between them. The CDR3 region is CANTRGTYTEAFF. Here the CDR3 DNA reads TGTGCCAATACACGGGGTACGTACACTGAAGCTTTCTTT.

The CDR3 nucleotides are TGTGCCGCACAGGCGGGGCGCTATTATGGCTACACCTTC. Protein product: CAAQAGRYYGYTF. The chain carries TRBV6-5 and TRBJ1-2, with a weak D call TRBD1 (5 bases). Germline loops: CDR1 MNHEY, CDR2 SVGAGI. This CDR3 spans 13 amino acids. V was clipped by 11 bases and J by 5 bases, with 18 bases between them.

The DNA of the CDR3 is TGTGCCATCAGGATGATAGGACAGCGGAACACTGAAGCTTTCTTT. As protein: CAIRMIGQRNTEAFF. The gene calls are TRBV10-3 and TRBJ1-1, with D perhaps TRBD1 (6 bases). CDR3 length: 15 residues. CDR1 and CDR2 (germline): ENHRY, SYGVKD. Deletions cut 6 bases from V and 1 base from J, with 15 bases between.

This chain connects TRBV5-4 to TRBJ2-5, with 15 bases that match TRBD2. Looked up from germline, CDR1 is SGHNT and CDR2 is YYREEE (reference sequence). Trimming cost V 0 bases and J 5 bases; bases outside gene matches: 5. The CDR3 spans 17 residues. The CDR3 bases are TGTGCCAGCAGCTTGGGGACTAGCGGGGGGGCGAGGGAGACCCAGTACTTC. It codes for CASSLGTSGGARETQYF.

The chain combines TRBV29-1 with TRBJ2-5; D is perhaps TRBD1 (7 bases). Trimming took off 6 bases at V and 5 bases at J, with 16 bases between the two ends. Germline V gives CDR1 SQVTM, CDR2 ANQGSEA. The CDR3 contains 13 residues. The CDR3 sequence is CSVTEGAGETQYF. DNA of the CDR3: TGCAGCGTCACGGAGGGGGCAGGGGAGACCCAGTACTTC.

The J gene is TRBJ1-6, the V gene TRBV9, with D possibly matching TRBD1 (6 bases). The CDR3 runs to 13 residues. V was shortened by 2 bases and J by 7 bases, with 7 bases between the two germline ends. Germline V lookup: CDR1 SGDLS, CDR2 YYNGEE. The CDR3 nucleotides read TGTGCCAGCAGCGTCACAGGGAATTCACCCCTCCACTTT. It yields the protein CASSVTGNSPLHF.

V is TRBV10-2 and J is TRBJ1-1, with a tentative D call TRBD1 (5 bases). The V end was cut by 4 bases, the J end by 8 bases, with 8 bases between. CDR1 WSHSY and CDR2 SAAADI come from the germline V gene. The CDR3 runs 11 residues. CDR3 sequence reads: CASSGQIEAFF. For the CDR3, the DNA is TGCGCCAGCAGTGGACAGATAGAAGCTTTCTTT.

The sample holds a few counts of this clone. Here the CDR3 reads CASSLVTEGFADTQYF. The CDR3 DNA follows: TGTGCCAGCAGCTTGGTAACGGAGGGCTTCGCAGATACGCAGTATTTT. V gene TRBV5-8 combines with J gene TRBJ2-3; D may be TRBD2 (6 bases). This CDR3 has 16 residues. CDR1 is SGHTS, CDR2 YDEGEE, per germline. V gave up 0 bases and J gave up 4 bases, with 15 bases separating them.